This T cell receptor beta chain was found in a study of response to subunit inactivated influenza vaccine. Study-level points and caveats: Authors suggested that a seasonal influenza vaccination recruits few new T cells each time.

Worth noting for this clonotype: The antigen is undetermined.

The V segment lost 6 bases and the J segment 9 bases; nucleotides outside the gene matches: 14. Germline-derived CDR1 and CDR2 are MNHNS and SASEGT. The CDR3 spans 14 residues. TCRdb fed the RT-PCR reads into MiXCR, producing one record per CDR3 protein. The profile covers 710,000 or so distinct CDR3 sequences, with around 16% appearing a single time and roughly 11% taken by the ten largest. This chain links TRBV6-1 with TRBJ2-7; 7 nucleotides agree with TRBD1. Source: PBMCs from blood, taken about 12 days after vaccination. The source of this sequence is a man between 50 and 59 years old who received an inactivated influenza vaccine. The CDR3 is CASRTGTDSRGQYF. DNA for the CDR3: TGTGCCAGCAGAACCGGGACAGATTCAAGGGGGCAGTACTTC.